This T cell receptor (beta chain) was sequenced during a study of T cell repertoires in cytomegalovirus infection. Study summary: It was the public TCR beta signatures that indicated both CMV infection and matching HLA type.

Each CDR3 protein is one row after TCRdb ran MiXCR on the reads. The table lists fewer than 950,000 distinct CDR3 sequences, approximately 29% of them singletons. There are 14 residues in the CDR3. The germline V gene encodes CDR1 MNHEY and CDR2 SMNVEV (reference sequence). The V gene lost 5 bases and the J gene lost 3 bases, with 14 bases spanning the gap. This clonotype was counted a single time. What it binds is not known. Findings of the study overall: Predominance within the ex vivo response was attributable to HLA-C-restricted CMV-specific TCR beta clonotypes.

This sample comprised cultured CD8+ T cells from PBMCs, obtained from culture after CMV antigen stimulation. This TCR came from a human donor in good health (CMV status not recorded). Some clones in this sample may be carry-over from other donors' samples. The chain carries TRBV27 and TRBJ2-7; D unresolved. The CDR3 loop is CASSPGRKSYEQYF. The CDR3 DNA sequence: TGTGCCAGCAGTCCGGGCAGGAAGAGCTACGAGCAGTACTTC.